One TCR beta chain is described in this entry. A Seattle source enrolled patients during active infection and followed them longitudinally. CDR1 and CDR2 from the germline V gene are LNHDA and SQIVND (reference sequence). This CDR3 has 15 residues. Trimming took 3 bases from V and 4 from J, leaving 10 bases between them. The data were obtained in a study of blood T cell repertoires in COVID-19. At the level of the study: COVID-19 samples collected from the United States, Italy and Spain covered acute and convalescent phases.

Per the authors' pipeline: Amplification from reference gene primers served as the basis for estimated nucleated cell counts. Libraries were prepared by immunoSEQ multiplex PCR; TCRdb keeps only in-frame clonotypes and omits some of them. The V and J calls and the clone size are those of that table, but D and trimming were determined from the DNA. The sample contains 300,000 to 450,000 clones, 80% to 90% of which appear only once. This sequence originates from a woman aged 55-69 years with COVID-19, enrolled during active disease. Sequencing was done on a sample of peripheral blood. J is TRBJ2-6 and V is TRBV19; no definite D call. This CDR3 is CASSIPPTGANVLTF. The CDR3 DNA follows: TGTGCCAGTAGTATCCCCCCCACAGGGGCCAACGTCCTGACTTTC. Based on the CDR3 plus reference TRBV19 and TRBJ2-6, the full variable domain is DGGITQSPKYLFRKEGQNVTLSCEQNLNHDAMYWYRQDPGQGLRLIYYSQIVNDFQKGDIAEGYSVSREKKESFPLTVTSAQKNPTAFYLCASSIPPTGANVLTFGAGSRLTVL.